The subject of this entry is one T cell receptor (beta chain). Generated by immunoSEQ multiplex PCR, the TCRdb table keeps only in-frame clones and is missing some. In the table there are 65,000 to 85,000 clones, roughly 96% of which are singletons. The data were taken from a study of technical replicates of blood from a handful of donors. Sequences were obtained from T cells isolated from PBMCs. The clonotype comes from a human donor in good health.

In DNA, the CDR3 is TGTGCCAGCAGTTCGTCGGGGTCGCGGGGCTCCTACGAGCAGTACTTC. Protein product: CASSSSGSRGSYEQYF. The chain couples TRBV6-5 to TRBJ2-7; the D gene is possibly TRBD2 (6 bases). CDR1 and CDR2 (germline): MNHEY, SVGAGI. Trimming took off 4 bases at V and 0 bases at J, with 16 bases between the two ends. The CDR3 consists of 16 residues.